Presented here are 31 T cell receptor beta chains from one specimen sequenced in a study of post-analysis software for immune sequencing data. Study-level results: Five or six TRBV segments were more frequent in patients than controls; TRBV5-6, TRBV5-1 and TRBV20-1 belonged to this group.

Their recognized antigens are unknown. Incorporated into the TCR beta cDNA libraries were unique molecular identifiers, which served to reduce PCR and sequencing biases. TCRdb independently ran MiXCR on the PCR reads; one entry per CDR3 protein. The table includes more than 500,000 distinct CDR3 sequences, around a third detected once. The sequenced sample was blood. Receptors were obtained from a girl aged 2-17 years with multiple sclerosis.

To note about this clonotype: The junction and the germline gene differ at one end; a read error may be behind it. The chain has TRBV20-1 and TRBJ2-7; the D is unclear. Germline V CDR1 and CDR2: DFQATT, SNEGSKA (reference sequence). The CDR3 runs 15 residues. CDR3 loop: CSARFPRTSSYERYF. In DNA form, the CDR3 reads TGCAGTGCTAGATTTCCCAGGACCAGCTCCTACGAGCGGTACTTC.

This chain links TRBV28 with TRBJ1-2; 10 bases line up with TRBD1. CDR3 size: 17 residues. The V gene end was trimmed by 1 base and the J gene end by 4 bases; junction bases not matched to a gene: 9. Germline loops: CDR1 MDHEN, CDR2 SYDVKM. The CDR3 region is CASSLLSRQGAFYGYTF. DNA of the CDR3: TGTGCCAGCAGTTTATTATCGCGACAGGGGGCTTTCTATGGCTACACCTTC.

This chain joins TRBV5-5 and TRBJ1-1, with unresolved D. The germline V and J ends were trimmed by 1 base and 1 base, with 5 bases remaining between them. This CDR3 region has 13 residues. The germline V gene encodes CDR1 SGHKS and CDR2 YYEKEE (reference sequence). As DNA, the CDR3 is TGTGCCAGCAGCTTGTATGAGAACACTGAAGCTTTCTTT. Translation: CASSLYENTEAFF.

V and J are TRBV2 and TRBJ2-5, with 11 bases fitting TRBD2. CDR1 is SNHLY, CDR2 FYNNEI, per germline. The junction had 10 bases not matched to a gene; V was cut back by 8 bases and J by 5 bases. The CDR3 consists of 15 residues. The CDR3 reads CASETLAGGRETQYF. CDR3 nucleotide sequence: TGTGCCAGCGAGACCCTAGCGGGGGGCAGGGAGACCCAGTACTTC.

The CDR3: CASKVFNSPLHF. CDR3 coding DNA: TGTGCCAGCAAGGTGTTTAATTCACCCCTCCACTTT. The chain uses TRBV28 and TRBJ1-6, with D unresolved. The CDR3 contains 12 residues. The V end lost 7 bases, the J end lost 6 bases, and 7 bases lay between the germline ends. Per germline, CDR1 MDHEN and CDR2 SYDVKM.

This clonotype has more than one count but fewer than ten. The rearrangement joins TRBV9 to TRBJ1-6, with 11 bases matching TRBD1. J was trimmed by 11 bases and V by 2 bases; bases with no gene match: 3. From germline, CDR1 is SGDLS and CDR2 YYNGEE. CDR3 length: 14 residues. CDR3 residues: CASSVGTGGTPLHF. The DNA for the CDR3 is TGTGCCAGCAGCGTTGGGACAGGGGGTACACCCCTCCACTTT.

The chain uses TRBV18 and TRBJ2-7; D is unclear. The CDR3 runs to 12 residues. From germline, CDR1 is KGHSH and CDR2 LQKENI. The V end was cut by 6 bases, the J end by 3 bases, with 9 bases between. The CDR3 is CASSSVDYEQYF. The CDR3 region has the DNA TGTGCCAGCTCCTCCGTCGACTACGAGCAGTACTTC.

This clonotype was recorded once. The chain couples TRBV15 to TRBJ1-2; D is unclear. V was pared by 4 bases and J by 4 bases, with 13 bases between. CDR1 is LNHNV and CDR2 is YYDKDF in the germline V gene (reference sequence). The CDR3 totals 14 residues. DNA of the CDR3: TGTGCCACCAGCAAGGCACTTACTAGCTATGGCTACACCTTC. It yields the protein CATSKALTSYGYTF.

V and J are TRBV10-3 and TRBJ1-4, with unresolved D. The CDR3 is 15 residues long. The V and J ends lost 2 bases and 0 bases respectively, with 7 bases between them. Germline CDR1 reads ENHRY; CDR2 reads SYGVKD. The CDR3 DNA reads TGTGCCATCAGTGAGATGAGGGCAACTAATGAAAAACTGTTTTTT. Protein product: CAISEMRATNEKLFF.

The rearrangement uses TRBV11-2 and TRBJ2-1; 13 bases are shared with TRBD2. The CDR3 extends over 16 amino acids. The germline V gene has CDR1 SGHAT and CDR2 FQNNGV. V dropped 4 bases and J dropped 6; count of bases not matched to a gene: 6. The CDR3 loop is CASSSTSGGAGNEQFF. CDR3 DNA sequence: TGTGCCAGCAGCTCCACTAGCGGGGGGGCGGGCAATGAGCAGTTCTTC. Variable domain in full (rest from reference TRBV11-2 and TRBJ2-1): EAGVAQSPRYKIIEKRQSVAFWCNPISGHATLYWYQQILGQGPKLLIQFQNNGVVDDSQLPKDRFSAERLKGVDSTLKIQPAKLEDSAVYLCASSSTSGGAGNEQFFGPGTRLTVL.

This clonotype was counted only a few times. The rearrangement links TRBV6-5 to TRBJ2-5, with unresolved D. This CDR3 has 12 amino acids. With 5 bases removed from V and 5 bases from J, the gap between germline ends came to 9 bases. Per germline, CDR1 MNHEY and CDR2 SVGAGI. The CDR3 spells CASSDFWETQYF. The CDR3 DNA sequence: TGTGCCAGCAGTGACTTTTGGGAGACCCAGTACTTC.

The chain has TRBV5-1 and TRBJ1-2; D call uncertain. This CDR3 region has 16 residues. V was clipped by 0 bases and J by 1 base, with 13 bases between them. Looked up from germline, CDR1 is SGHRS and CDR2 is YFSETQ. The CDR3 DNA sequence: TGCGCCAGCAGCTTGGTGGACCGGGTTGGTAACTATGGCTACACCTTC. Its translation is CASSLVDRVGNYGYTF.

This clonotype showed up just a few times. This rearrangement joins TRBV5-1 to TRBJ1-1; D not resolved. This CDR3 is 15 amino acids long. Germline CDR1 reads SGHRS; CDR2 reads YFSETQ. With 1 base removed from V and 3 bases from J, the gap between germline ends came to 13 bases. The CDR3 sequence: CASSLKGGLDTEAFF. CDR3 bases: TGCGCCAGCAGCTTGAAGGGAGGTTTGGACACTGAAGCTTTCTTT.

The chain recombines TRBV18 with TRBJ1-3; 8 nucleotides align to TRBD1. V lost 2 bases, J lost 2 bases, and 8 bases stayed unmatched. The germline V gene has CDR1 KGHSH and CDR2 LQKENI. The CDR3 covers 17 residues. The CDR3 sequence is CASSPVTGDIPGNTIYF. CDR3 coding DNA: TGTGCCAGCTCACCAGTGACAGGGGACATCCCTGGAAACACCATATATTTT.

This clonotype showed up just a few times. This chain links TRBV20-1 with TRBJ2-3; 10 bases align to TRBD2. CDR1 and CDR2 from the germline V gene are DFQATT and SNEGSKA (reference sequence). V gave up 6 bases and J gave up 4 bases; unmatched junction bases: 10. The CDR3 runs 15 residues. Written as DNA, the CDR3 is TGCAGTGCGGGTAGCGGGGGGTTAGGCGCAGATACGCAGTATTTT. As protein: CSAGSGGLGADTQYF.

The chain recombines TRBV20-1 with TRBJ2-7, with unresolved D. Near its end, the DNA agrees better with TRBJ2-5, so the J call may be wrong. Germline CDR1 and CDR2: DFQATT and SNEGSKA (reference sequence). This CDR3 region has 11 residues. CDR3 bases: TGCAGTGCTTTCCCAAAGGAGACCCAGTACTTC. Encoded protein: CSAFPKETQYF.

There are a few counts of this clonotype. The chain recombines TRBV29-1 with TRBJ1-1, with D uncertain. V lost 0 bases, J lost 4 bases, and 12 bases lay in between. Germline V gene lookup returns CDR1 SQVTM and CDR2 ANQGSEA. The CDR3 spans 14 residues. The CDR3 loop is CSVEDPGSGTEAFF. In DNA form, the CDR3 reads TGCAGCGTTGAAGATCCGGGTTCGGGCACTGAAGCTTTCTTT. The full variable domain, rest sourced from reference TRBV29-1 and TRBJ1-1, is SAVISQKPSRDICQRGTSLTIQCQVDSQVTMMFWYRQQPGQSLTLIATANQGSEATYESGFVIDKFPISRPNLTFSTLTVSNMSPEDSSIYLCSVEDPGSGTEAFFGQGTRLTVV.

This chain connects TRBV11-2 to TRBJ2-5; D not resolved. There are 14 residues in the CDR3. The germline V and J ends were trimmed by 1 base and 1 base, with 7 bases remaining between them. Germline V gene lookup returns CDR1 SGHAT and CDR2 FQNNGV. CDR3 region: CASSLAISQETQYF. DNA of the CDR3: TGTGCCAGCAGCTTAGCTATCAGCCAAGAGACCCAGTACTTC.

This clonotype was seen more than once but under ten times. The chain recombines TRBV20-1 with TRBJ1-1; weak D call: TRBD1 (6 bases). The CDR3 has 14 residues. Germline CDR1 reads DFQATT; CDR2 reads SNEGSKA (reference sequence). Trimming shortened V by 5 bases and J by 0 bases, and 13 bases separated the two germline ends. The CDR3 nucleotides are TGCAGTGCTGAGGACAGCAAGTTGAACACTGAAGCTTTCTTT. This gives the protein CSAEDSKLNTEAFF.

The chain links TRBV15 to TRBJ2-3; possible D gene TRBD2, 5 bases. The length of the CDR3 is 17 residues. Trimming shortened V by 2 bases and J by 0 bases, and 15 bases separated the two germline ends. Looked up from germline, CDR1 is LNHNV and CDR2 is YYDKDF (reference sequence). CDR3 DNA: TGTGCCACCAGCAGAATCCTTCTCCGGGGTAGCACAGATACGCAGTATTTT. Residues: CATSRILLRGSTDTQYF.

The gene calls are TRBV10-2 and TRBJ2-6, with 11 bases that match TRBD2. The CDR3 consists of 18 residues. Germline CDR1 reads WSHSY; CDR2 reads SAAADI. The V and J ends lost 6 bases and 0 bases, in that order; junction bases with no gene match: 7. The CDR3 DNA reads TGCGCCAGCAGAGATCTAGCGGGGGGCCACTCTGGGGCCAACGTCCTGACTTTC. Its translation: CASRDLAGGHSGANVLTF.

V and J are TRBV28 and TRBJ2-3, with D perhaps given as TRBD1 or TRBD2 (5 bases each). Germline V gene data show CDR1 as MDHEN and CDR2 as SYDVKM. V was pared by 3 bases and J by 0 bases, with 13 bases between. The CDR3 runs to 16 residues. The CDR3 bases are TGTGCCAGCAGTTTCCCTCTTGGGGGAAGCACAGATACGCAGTATTTT. Translating it yields CASSFPLGGSTDTQYF.

This clonotype was counted many times. The chain links TRBV27 to TRBJ2-5, with D uncertain. Germline V lookup: CDR1 MNHEY, CDR2 SMNVEV (reference sequence). The CDR3 covers 16 residues. V lost 1 base to trimming and J lost 1 base, with 13 bases between them. In nucleotides, the CDR3 is TGTGCCAGCAGTTTATATGGACCAGCGACCCAAGAGACCCAGTACTTC. Protein sequence: CASSLYGPATQETQYF.

The CDR3 reads CASSLHQGSNQPQHF. The CDR3 DNA reads as TGTGCCAGCAGTTTACATCAGGGGAGCAATCAGCCCCAGCATTTT. V usage is TRBV27 and J usage is TRBJ1-5; D might be TRBD1 (6 bases). CDR3 size: 15 residues. Trimming removed 2 bases from V and 1 base from J, with 9 bases in between. Looked up from germline, CDR1 is MNHEY and CDR2 is SMNVEV (reference sequence).

This clonotype was seen a single time. This chain links TRBV25-1 with TRBJ1-4, with no clear D. Per germline, CDR1 MGHDK and CDR2 SYGVNS. The CDR3 extends over 14 amino acids. V lost 4 bases to trimming and J lost 4 bases, with 10 bases between them. The DNA for the CDR3 is TGTGCCAGCAGTGTAAGGGTCCATAATGAAAAACTGTTTTTT. Translation: CASSVRVHNEKLFF.

J is TRBJ2-7 and V is TRBV5-1, with 9 positions matching TRBD1. J was trimmed by 2 bases and V by 5 bases; bases with no gene match: 8. The CDR3 covers 15 residues. CDR1 is SGHRS and CDR2 is YFSETQ in the germline V gene. The CDR3 DNA reads as TGCGCCAGCAGACCAGGACAGGGGAAAACCTACGAGCAGTACTTC. It encodes CASRPGQGKTYEQYF. Supplemented by reference TRBV5-1 and TRBJ2-7, the full variable domain reads KAGVTQTPRYLIKTRGQQVTLSCSPISGHRSVSWYQQTPGQGLQFLFEYFSETQRNKGNFPGRFSGRQFSNSRSEMNVSTLELGDSALYLCASRPGQGKTYEQYFGPGTRLTVT.

The gene calls are TRBV7-2 and TRBJ2-1; the D is unclear. V lost 2 bases, J lost 3 bases, and 5 bases lay in between. The CDR3 has 13 amino acids. CDR1 is SGHTA, CDR2 FQGNSA, per germline. The CDR3 sequence is CASSLTFYNEQFF. CDR3 coding DNA: TGTGCCAGCAGCTTAACTTTCTACAATGAGCAGTTCTTC.

The rearrangement links TRBV7-9 to TRBJ1-1; D is uncertain. Trimming cost V 7 bases and J 7 bases, with 10 bases left between them. From germline, CDR1 is SEHNR and CDR2 FQNEAQ (reference sequence). The CDR3 is 11 residues long. The CDR3 loop is CASTSIREAFF. The CDR3 DNA reads TGTGCCAGCACTAGTATCCGTGAAGCTTTCTTT.

The genes are TRBV2 and TRBJ2-6; 8 bases map to TRBD1. V lost 6 bases to trimming and J lost 0 bases; unmatched junction nucleotides: 10. This CDR3 region has 18 residues. Germline values: CDR1 SNHLY, CDR2 FYNNEI. CDR3 in amino acids: CASSARDRFYSGANVLTF. The CDR3 DNA follows: TGTGCCAGCAGCGCGCGGGACAGGTTCTACTCTGGGGCCAACGTCCTGACTTTC. The variable domain in full, completed from reference TRBV2 and TRBJ2-6, reads EPEVTQTPSHQVTQMGQEVILRCVPISNHLYFYWYRQILGQKVEFLVSFYNNEISEKSEIFDDQFSVERPDGSNFTLKIRSTKLEDSAMYFCASSARDRFYSGANVLTFGAGSRLTVL.

The chain has TRBV11-2 and TRBJ2-3, with 8 bases lining up with TRBD2. CDR3 length: 16 residues. V shed 4 bases, J shed 3 bases, and the junction held 9 bases outside the gene matches. Germline assignment: CDR1 SGHAT and CDR2 FQNNGV. CDR3 in amino acids: CASSWNRGGGTDTQYF. In DNA form, the CDR3 reads TGTGCCAGCAGCTGGAACCGGGGGGGCGGGACAGATACGCAGTATTTT. Full variable domain (remainder filled in from reference TRBV11-2 and TRBJ2-3): EAGVAQSPRYKIIEKRQSVAFWCNPISGHATLYWYQQILGQGPKLLIQFQNNGVVDDSQLPKDRFSAERLKGVDSTLKIQPAKLEDSAVYLCASSWNRGGGTDTQYFGPGTRLTVL.

The genes are TRBV12-3 or TRBV12-4 and TRBJ1-5, with 7 bases that match TRBD1. CDR3 size: 15 residues. Trimming took 3 bases from V and 5 from J; bases not matched to a gene: 7. As DNA, the CDR3 is TGTGCCAGCAGTTTTAAAGTAGGGGGCGATCAGCCCCAGCATTTT. Translated: CASSFKVGGDQPQHF.